Listed here are 30 T cell receptor beta chains from one sample, sequenced in a study of vaccination effects on CD4 cells after COVID-19. Antigen-specific CD4+ T cell clonotypes were called by their expansion after viral peptide-pool culture in ViraFEST. A roughly 10-day culture period preceded the isolation of CD4+ T cells. Profiled with immunoSEQ multiplex PCR; TCRdb holds only in-frame clones, not every one. There are under 80,000 clones in the sample; around four fifths occur only once, and 1.5% to 2% lies in the top ten. Their recognized antigens are unknown. This specimen was CD4+ T cells from PBMCs cultured with HCoV-229E spike peptides, taken before COVID-19 vaccination. All receptors derive from a human donor who received a COVID-19 vaccine.

CDR3 in amino acids: CATSERRGGRGETQYF. The CDR3 nucleotides read TGTGCCACCAGTGAACGTCGAGGTGGGAGGGGAGAGACCCAGTACTTC. The chain has TRBV24-1 and TRBJ2-5, with 7 bases identical to TRBD2. From germline, CDR1 is KGHDR and CDR2 SFDVKD. The CDR3 extends over 16 amino acids. The trim removed 4 bases at V and 4 bases at J, leaving 11 bases unmatched.

V and J are TRBV5-1 and TRBJ2-3; possibly TRBD1 for D (6 bases). V was trimmed by 7 bases and J by 0 bases, leaving 18 bases between them. CDR3 size: 16 residues. The V gene's germline CDR1 is SGHRS and CDR2 YFSETQ. Here the CDR3 DNA reads TGCGCCAGCCGCCGCCACAGGGCTGATAGCACAGATACGCAGTATTTT. Amino acid sequence: CASRRHRADSTDTQYF. Full variable domain (rest looked up from reference TRBV5-1 and TRBJ2-3): KAGVTQTPRYLIKTRGQQVTLSCSPISGHRSVSWYQQTPGQGLQFLFEYFSETQRNKGNFPGRFSGRQFSNSRSEMNVSTLELGDSALYLCASRRHRADSTDTQYFGPGTRLTVL.

The V and J genes are TRBV10-1 and TRBJ2-5, with TRBD2 matching over 11 bases. The V segment lost 5 bases and the J segment 4 bases; nucleotides outside the gene matches: 9. Germline V gene data show CDR1 as WNHNN and CDR2 as SYGVQD (reference sequence). CDR3 size: 16 residues. Here the CDR3 DNA reads TGCGCCAGCAGTCTAGCGGGGGGCCGTCAAGGAGAGACCCAGTACTTC. This codes for CASSLAGGRQGETQYF.

The sample holds one count of this clone. V and J are TRBV7-3 and TRBJ2-6; D unresolved. The CDR3 totals 14 residues. CDR1 is SGHTA, CDR2 FQGTGA, per germline. V lost 5 bases to trimming and J lost 0 bases, with 5 bases between them. The CDR3 DNA sequence: TGTGCCAGCAGCCGAAGCTCTGGGGCCAACGTCCTGACTTTC. Translation: CASSRSSGANVLTF.

The chain is built from TRBV6-2 or TRBV6-3 and TRBJ2-4, with 7 bases aligning to TRBD1. There are 17 residues in the CDR3. V lost 4 bases and J lost 0; bases outside the gene matches: 9. CDR1 and CDR2 from the germline V gene are MNHEY and SVGEGT. The chain's CDR3 is CASSSSDRALAKNIQYF. CDR3 nucleotide sequence: TGTGCCAGCAGTTCGTCCGACAGGGCCCTAGCCAAAAACATTCAGTACTTC.

The gene calls are TRBV20-1 and TRBJ2-7; D unclear. The CDR3 is 11 amino acids. Trimming left V 3 bases short and J 2 bases short, with 5 bases between. Germline CDR1 is DFQATT and CDR2 is SNEGSKA (reference sequence). CDR3 coding DNA: TGCAGTGCTAGGGCAGCCTACGAGCAGTACGTC. Amino acid sequence: CSARAAYEQYV.

This clone has only a few counts. This chain joins TRBV18 and TRBJ1-1; 8 bases fit TRBD1. The V segment lost 0 bases and the J segment 4 bases; nucleotides outside the gene matches: 4. This CDR3 has 15 amino acids. Germline V lookup: CDR1 KGHSH, CDR2 LQKENI. The CDR3 here is CASSPPTGVTTEAFF. The CDR3 coding sequence is TGTGCCAGCTCACCACCGACAGGGGTAACCACTGAAGCTTTCTTT. Full variable domain (outside the CDR3, taken from reference TRBV18 and TRBJ1-1): NAGVMQNPRHLVRRRGQEARLRCSPMKGHSHVYWYRQLPEEGLKFMVYLQKENIIDESGMPKERFSAEFPKEGPSILRIQQVVRGDSAAYFCASSPPTGVTTEAFFGQGTRLTVV.

V usage is TRBV29-1 and J usage is TRBJ1-1, with 9 bases that match TRBD1. Germline V gene data show CDR1 as SQVTM and CDR2 as ANQGSEA. CDR3 length equals 12 residues. V lost 4 bases and J lost 5; bases outside the gene matches: 2. This chain's CDR3 is CSVGQGVTEAFF. Written as DNA, the CDR3 is TGCAGCGTTGGACAGGGGGTAACTGAAGCTTTCTTT.

This chain joins TRBV28 and TRBJ2-1; 9 positions agree with TRBD1. CDR1 and CDR2 from the germline V gene are MDHEN and SYDVKM. The CDR3 is 16 amino acids. The V gene end was trimmed by 4 bases and the J gene end by 4 bases; junction bases not matched to a gene: 8. CDR3 coding DNA: TGTGCCAGCAGTTATCCCGGGACAGGGTTTTACAATGAGCAGTTCTTC. This translates into CASSYPGTGFYNEQFF.

The J gene is TRBJ2-5, the V gene TRBV5-1; D is ambiguous. Trimming removed 3 bases at V and 0 bases at J, with 9 bases between. CDR1 is SGHRS, CDR2 YFSETQ, per germline. CDR3 size: 14 residues. This CDR3 is CASSSIRYQETQYF. Here the CDR3 DNA reads TGCGCCAGCAGCTCTATTAGGTACCAAGAGACCCAGTACTTC. The full variable domain, its missing parts supplied by reference TRBV5-1 and TRBJ2-5, is KAGVTQTPRYLIKTRGQQVTLSCSPISGHRSVSWYQQTPGQGLQFLFEYFSETQRNKGNFPGRFSGRQFSNSRSEMNVSTLELGDSALYLCASSSIRYQETQYFGPGTRLLVL.

This chain uses TRBV27 with TRBJ2-4; D possibly corresponds to TRBD1 (6 bases). The CDR3 covers 13 residues. CDR1 and CDR2 (germline): MNHEY, SMNVEV (reference sequence). V was trimmed by 3 bases and J by 7 bases, leaving 10 bases between them. The CDR3 sequence: CASSFSRGNIQYF. CDR3 coding DNA: TGTGCCAGCAGTTTTTCTAGGGGGAACATTCAGTACTTC.

The V call is TRBV15, the J call TRBJ2-4; D remains ambiguous. Trimming took 0 bases from V and 3 from J, leaving 12 bases between them. Germline assignment: CDR1 LNHNV and CDR2 YYDKDF (reference sequence). CDR3 length: 16 residues. The CDR3 sequence is CATSRDGAVGKNIQYF. The CDR3 nucleotides read TGTGCCACCAGCAGAGACGGTGCGGTGGGCAAAAACATTCAGTACTTC. Full variable domain (outside the CDR3, taken from reference TRBV15 and TRBJ2-4): DAMVIQNPRYQVTQFGKPVTLSCSQTLNHNVMYWYQQKSSQAPKLLFHYYDKDFNNEADTPDNFQSRRPNTSFCFLDIRSPGLGDTAMYLCATSRDGAVGKNIQYFGAGTRLSVL.

The gene calls are TRBV5-1 and TRBJ1-2; D ambiguous. Deletions cut 4 bases from V and 7 bases from J, with 23 bases between. Germline CDR1 SGHRS, CDR2 YFSETQ. The CDR3 runs to 16 residues. In DNA form, the CDR3 reads TGCGCCAGCAGCCCACCCCAAGTAGGCCTTAAGGCTGGCTACACCTTC. Translation: CASSPPQVGLKAGYTF.

The rearrangement uses TRBV2 and TRBJ2-7, with a weak D call TRBD2 (7 bases). CDR1 SNHLY and CDR2 FYNNEI come from the germline V gene. This CDR3 is built from 11 residues. V was clipped by 6 bases and J by 9 bases, with 12 bases between them. CDR3 nucleotides: TGTGCCAGCAGCGACCGGGGGGCGCAGTACGTC. It encodes CASSDRGAQYV.

The V gene is TRBV6-5, the J gene TRBJ1-3, with TRBD1 as a possible D gene (5 bases). CDR3 length: 15 residues. CDR1 and CDR2 from the germline V gene are MNHEY and SVGAGI. The V and J ends lost 7 bases and 3 bases respectively, with 16 bases between them. CDR3: CASMTGQGFGNTIYF. CDR3 DNA: TGTGCCAGCATGACCGGGCAGGGTTTTGGAAACACCATATATTTT.

This clone was counted between two and nine times. This chain links TRBV4-1 with TRBJ1-6; D unresolved. Between the trimmed V and J ends, which lost 4 bases and 10 bases, there was a span of 8 bases. Germline V CDR1 and CDR2: MGHRA, YSYEKL. This CDR3 is 12 amino acids long. The CDR3 nucleotides read TGCGCCAGCAGCCGACCGGGGTCACCCCTCCACTTT. Protein: CASSRPGSPLHF.

V and J are TRBV25-1 and TRBJ2-7, with TRBD1 matching 11 bases. This CDR3 comprises 13 residues. V lost 7 bases, J lost 3 bases, and 2 bases stayed unmatched. Per germline, CDR1 MGHDK and CDR2 SYGVNS. CDR3 nucleotides: TGTGCCAGCAAGGGGACAGGGGGCTACGAGCAGTACGTC. It yields the protein CASKGTGGYEQYV.

The chain employs TRBV9 and TRBJ2-1; 8 bases fit TRBD1. Unmatched junction bases numbered 4, after V lost 1 base and J lost 4 bases. This CDR3 comprises 15 residues. The germline CDR1 and CDR2 sequences are SGDLS and YYNGEE. CDR3 sequence: CASSVTGGQYNEQFF. The DNA of the CDR3 is TGTGCCAGCAGCGTAACAGGGGGGCAATACAATGAGCAGTTCTTC.

The rearrangement uses TRBV14 and TRBJ1-2; no definite D call. CDR1 SGHDN and CDR2 FVKESK come from the germline V gene. This CDR3 region has 14 residues. The germline V and J ends were trimmed by 1 base and 7 bases, with 13 bases remaining between them. The CDR3 protein is CASSQVIGGFGYTF. CDR3 in DNA: TGTGCCAGCAGCCAAGTTATCGGAGGATTTGGCTACACCTTC.

The chain is built from TRBV2 and TRBJ2-7; 7 bases fit TRBD1. Germline V gives CDR1 SNHLY, CDR2 FYNNEI. This CDR3 has 14 amino acids. Trimming at V came to 1 base and at J to 3 bases, leaving 3 bases not matched to a gene. CDR3 bases: TGTGCCAGCAGTGAAGGTCGACAGGGCTACGAGCAGTACGTC. It translates to CASSEGRQGYEQYV.

V and J are TRBV5-4 and TRBJ2-5, with a possible D match to TRBD2 (5 bases). The germline CDR1 and CDR2 sequences are SGHNT and YYREEE (reference sequence). The CDR3 spans 14 residues. Trimming took 0 bases from V and 7 from J, leaving 13 bases between them. The CDR3 is CASSLERALGTQYF. CDR3 DNA sequence: TGTGCCAGCAGCTTGGAGAGGGCTCTGGGGACCCAGTACTTC. Together with reference TRBV5-4 and TRBJ2-5, the CDR3 gives the full variable domain: ETGVTQSPTHLIKTRGQQVTLRCSSQSGHNTVSWYQQALGQGPQFIFQYYREEENGRGNFPPRFSGLQFPNYSSELNVNALELDDSALYLCASSLERALGTQYFGPGTRLLVL.

The genes are TRBV24-1 and TRBJ2-2, with 7 bases matching TRBD1. CDR1 and CDR2 (germline): KGHDR, SFDVKD. The length of the CDR3 is 16 residues. Trimming at V came to 4 bases and at J to 3 bases, leaving 7 bases not matched to a gene. This chain's CDR3 is CATSDPRGQDTGELFF. The CDR3 nucleotides are TGTGCCACCAGTGACCCTAGAGGACAGGACACCGGGGAGCTGTTTTTT.

The chain uses TRBV28 and TRBJ1-2, with 8 bases matching TRBD1. This CDR3 contains 15 residues. Germline CDR1 is MDHEN and CDR2 is SYDVKM. V trimming: 5 bases; J trimming: 8 bases; junction bases outside the gene matches: 13. The CDR3 region is CASSPPGGLYEGYTF. CDR3 DNA sequence: TGTGCCAGCAGTCCCCCAGGGGGCTTGTATGAAGGCTACACCTTC.

For the CDR3, the DNA is TGTGCCAGCAGCCAATATGTAGCGGTTGACTCGGCGGATACGCAGTATTTT. Translation gives CASSQYVAVDSADTQYF. The chain is built from TRBV3-1 (or the pseudogene TRBV3-2) and TRBJ2-3; TRBD2 is a possible D gene (6 bases). From germline, CDR1 is LGHDT and CDR2 YNNKEL (reference sequence). The V end was cut by 2 bases, the J end by 6 bases, with 21 bases between. The CDR3 sequence is 17 residues long.

This sequence joins TRBV3-1 (or the pseudogene TRBV3-2) and TRBJ1-2, with TRBD1 matching 7 bases. V shed 4 bases, J shed 2 bases, and the junction held 4 bases outside the gene matches. Per the germline V gene, CDR1 is LGHDT and CDR2 is YNNKEL (reference sequence). The CDR3 spans 14 residues. The CDR3 DNA sequence: TGTGCCAGCAGCCTGGGACAGCAAAACTATGGCTACACCTTC. Protein product: CASSLGQQNYGYTF.

This clone turned up a few times. The V call is TRBV29-1, the J call TRBJ1-1, with a tentative D call TRBD1 (6 bases). Trimming stripped 8 bases from V and 11 bases from J, with 18 bases between. CDR3 length equals 11 residues. Germline-derived CDR1 and CDR2 are SQVTM and ANQGSEA. The CDR3 is CSYGEGGLAFF. The CDR3 coding sequence is TGCAGCTACGGCGAGGGGGGCCTCGCTTTCTTT.

This clone was counted a few times. The CDR3 reads CASSSSYADVYGYTF. CDR3 sequence (DNA): TGTGCCAGCAGTTCCTCCTACGCAGACGTCTATGGCTACACCTTC. V is TRBV28 and J is TRBJ1-2; D is unclear. The CDR3 extends over 15 amino acids. The V gene lost 4 bases and the J gene lost 4 bases, with 16 bases spanning the gap. CDR1 MDHEN and CDR2 SYDVKM come from the germline V gene.

This clone was detected only a few times. The chain is built from TRBV2 and TRBJ1-5; possibly TRBD1 for D (5 bases). The CDR3 sequence is 12 residues long. The V and J ends lost 7 bases and 6 bases respectively, with 10 bases between them. The germline V gene encodes CDR1 SNHLY and CDR2 FYNNEI. Here the CDR3 DNA reads TGTGCCAGCAAACAGGAAGGTCAGCCCCAGCATTTT. It yields the protein CASKQEGQPQHF.

The chain joins TRBV7-2 to TRBJ1-5; D ambiguous. The CDR3 runs 15 residues. V was clipped by 4 bases and J by 5 bases, with 15 bases between them. Germline-derived CDR1 and CDR2 are SGHTA and FQGNSA. Here the CDR3 DNA reads TGTGCCAGCAGCTATCGGACGGGAGAAGATCAGCCCCAGCATTTT. Encoded protein: CASSYRTGEDQPQHF.

J is TRBJ1-6 and V is TRBV16; D not certain. Trimming took off 0 bases at V and 6 bases at J, with 9 bases between the two ends. Germline CDR1 reads KGHSY; CDR2 reads FQNENV. This CDR3 is 15 amino acids long. This CDR3 reads CASSQSIAANSPLHF. The CDR3 DNA sequence: TGTGCCAGCAGCCAATCGATAGCAGCTAATTCACCCCTCCACTTT.